This T cell receptor beta chain came from a study of T cells after yellow fever vaccination (dated by TCRdb to the late 2010s). Study-level background: The SMART-Seq v4 Ultra Low Input RNA kit was used to prepare libraries from fractions with low cell numbers. Bulk TCR alpha and beta repertoires were sequenced longitudinally to track T-cell clones before and after primary and booster YFV17D yellow fever vaccination. Two healthy male donors made up the cohort, one aged 18 to 30 years and the other aged 30 to 40 years. Blood samples were taken at several timepoints before and after primary and secondary immunization, and bulk PBMC replicates and cell subsets were isolated.

About this clonotype: Its antigen has not been determined. Qualities for individual bases were not recorded, and no much larger clone is one base off.

The intended sense of this specimen's treatment or condition label: live attenuated yellow fever vaccine strain. PBMCs were isolated from peripheral blood using a standard Ficoll-Paque protocol. Dynabeads CD4 and CD8 positive selection kits were used to isolate the CD4 and CD8 T-cell fractions. TriZol was used to extract RNA from bulk PBMCs, from CD4 and CD8 fractions, and from dextramer-positive and dextramer-negative fractions. Summary of the overall study and its limitations: A small share of clonotypes was detected in both CD4 and CD8 compartments, with the overlap likely arising from convergent recombination. Compared with the primary T-cell response, the secondary T-cell response was weaker but faster, peaking on day 5 rather than day 15. After the booster, most clones that had expanded after primary vaccination were detected again (roughly 95% of CD4 and around 88% of CD8), suggesting broad maintenance of memory. Computational filtering was needed because FACS-sorted repertoires could contain abundant contaminating clonotypes from the bulk population. Only two donors were included in the study, so the extent to which the findings can be generalized is limited.

Sequencing used an Illumina NovaSeq 6000. TCR cDNA was made using 5'RACE template switching, a step that added a universal primer site and unique molecular identifiers. cDNA synthesis was primed from both the TCR alpha and TCR beta constant segments. Libraries were amplified in two PCR steps, with sample barcodes and sequencing adapters added in the second step. Libraries were sequenced on Illumina HiSeq 2500 (2x100 bp) or NovaSeq (2x150 bp). The paper's processing steps were these. Demultiplexing of reads and collapsing into UMI consensus sequences were performed with MIGEC, and V(D)J alignment was carried out with MiXCR. Clonotypes responding to the vaccine were identified with edgeR on replicate PBMC samples, with the criteria of FDR below 0.01 and a log2 fold change above 5 up to day 15. Bulk clonotypes were assigned CD4 or CD8 identity according to which sequenced CD4 or CD8 repertoire held them at higher abundance. The public reads were quality trimmed at Q25 with fastp and then assembled into clones with MiXCR by TCRdb, keeping productive beta chains. Each entry merges the rows of one CDR3 protein and shows their most common DNA and genes. The V and J calls here are based on TCRdb, not the publication. For this sample there are some 300,000 distinct CDR3 sequences; roughly 8.7% appear just once. The biggest ten clones account for 3% to 3.5% of the sample.

The sequencing here drew on CD4+ T cells sorted from PBMCs, taken 5 days after the yellow fever booster vaccination. The TCR originated in a young man who received the YFV17D yellow fever vaccine.

The CDR3 region reads CASSQENRMMQYF. At the DNA level, the sequence is TGCGCCAGCAGCCAAGAAAACAGGATGATGCAGTATTTT. The rearranged chain carries TRBV4-3 and TRBJ2-3; the D gene is perhaps TRBD1, from 5 matching bases. Cut back by 0 bases and 11 bases, the V and J ends lie 12 bases apart. The CDR3, from cysteine to phenylalanine, totals 13 residues. The kept DNA is CDR3 alone, 39 bases in frame from the first base. From a lookup of the germline V gene, CDR1 and CDR2 are LGHNA and YSLEER.